The 15 T cell receptor beta chains below all came from one sample that was sequenced in a study of shared clonotypes between healthy human individuals. Here immunoSEQ multiplex PCR was the method, and the copy in TCRdb shows in-frame clones only, minus some. The table records over 2 million clones, roughly 90% of them present only once. The source material was naive CD4+ T cells from PBMCs. Documented subset: CD45RA+ positively selected. These receptors were taken from a man aged 18 to 30 in good health. Some clones in this sample may be carry-over from other donors' samples.

This rearrangement joins TRBV6-5 to TRBJ2-7; 9 bases are shared with TRBD1. The germline CDR1 and CDR2 sequences are MNHEY and SVGAGI. The CDR3 is 14 amino acids. The J segment lost 3 bases and the V segment lost 6 bases, leaving 6 bases of the junction unmatched. CDR3 DNA sequence: TGTGCCAGCAGGGGGACAGGGACTCTCTACGAGCAGTACTTC. Protein: CASRGTGTLYEQYF.

V usage is TRBV5-1 and J usage is TRBJ2-3; D remains ambiguous. The CDR3 length is 14 residues. Germline values: CDR1 SGHRS, CDR2 YFSETQ. V was cut by 2 bases and J by 6 bases, with 13 bases left in between. CDR3 bases: TGCGCCAGCAGCTTAACCCCAGCCCCGGATACGCAGTATTTT. Its protein product is CASSLTPAPDTQYF.

This chain uses TRBV7-2 with TRBJ2-3; D may be TRBD1 (7 bases). The germline gives CDR1 SGHTA, CDR2 FQGNSA. This CDR3 spans 16 amino acids. V lost 2 bases to trimming and J lost 4 bases, with 16 bases between them. CDR3: CASSLWRGLGADTQYF. For the CDR3, the DNA is TGTGCCAGCAGCTTATGGAGGGGGCTTGGTGCAGATACGCAGTATTTT.

This sequence joins TRBV11-2 and TRBJ2-1; TRBD2 aligns across 11 bases. CDR3 length: 16 amino acids. CDR1 and CDR2 (germline): SGHAT, FQNNGV. The ends lost 4 bases at V and 6 bases at J; junction bases unmatched: 8. The CDR3 region has the DNA TGTGCCAGCAGCTCCTTACTAGCGGGAGTGGGCAATGAGCAGTTCTTC. The encoded protein is CASSSLLAGVGNEQFF.

This clone appeared a single time. V is TRBV4-2 and J is TRBJ2-5; 8 nucleotides agree with TRBD1. Germline loops: CDR1 LGHNA, CDR2 YNFKEQ. V lost 4 bases and J lost 0; bases outside the gene matches: 4. The CDR3 is 15 amino acids. CDR3 sequence: CASSPGQGHQETQYF. CDR3 sequence (DNA): TGTGCCAGCAGCCCCGGACAGGGTCACCAAGAGACCCAGTACTTC.

This clone was counted a single time. The chain carries TRBV6-6 and TRBJ2-7, with 13 positions matching TRBD2. The CDR3 is 14 residues long. The junction had 3 bases not matched to a gene; V was cut back by 5 bases and J by 5 bases. Germline V gene data show CDR1 as MNHNY and CDR2 as SVGAGI (reference sequence). CDR3 bases: TGTGCCAGCAGTCCCGGACTAGCGGGAGACGAGCAGTACTTC. Translation: CASSPGLAGDEQYF.

The chain has TRBV29-1 and TRBJ1-4; 7 bases are a match to TRBD1. CDR3 length: 14 amino acids. CDR1 and CDR2 (germline): SQVTM, ANQGSEA. V gave up 6 bases and J gave up 4 bases; unmatched junction bases: 8. The CDR3 DNA sequence: TGCAGCGTACGTCCGGGACAGCTTAATGAAAAACTGTTTTTT. This translates into CSVRPGQLNEKLFF. Full variable domain (outside the CDR3, taken from reference TRBV29-1 and TRBJ1-4): SAVISQKPSRDICQRGTSLTIQCQVDSQVTMMFWYRQQPGQSLTLIATANQGSEATYESGFVIDKFPISRPNLTFSTLTVSNMSPEDSSIYLCSVRPGQLNEKLFFGSGTQLSVL.

The J gene is TRBJ2-2, the V gene TRBV11-3, with a possible D match to TRBD2 (6 bases). Germline CDR1 reads SGHNT; CDR2 reads YENEEA. V was clipped by 2 bases and J by 3 bases, with 13 bases between them. The CDR3 extends over 16 amino acids. Written as DNA, the CDR3 is TGTGCCAGCAGCTTATATTACGGGACTCACACCGGGGAGCTGTTTTTT. Translating gives CASSLYYGTHTGELFF.

The chain carries TRBV4-1 and TRBJ2-1, with D perhaps matching TRBD2 (5 bases). Trimming took off 4 bases at V and 3 bases at J, with 16 bases between the two ends. The germline gives CDR1 MGHRA, CDR2 YSYEKL. There are 16 residues in the CDR3. The CDR3 sequence is CASSPRTSGIYNEQFF. In DNA form, the CDR3 reads TGCGCCAGCAGCCCTAGAACCAGCGGAATCTACAATGAGCAGTTCTTC.

The chain carries TRBV5-1 and TRBJ1-1; 11 positions match TRBD1. The CDR3 has 13 residues. CDR1 is SGHRS and CDR2 is YFSETQ in the germline V gene. The V and J ends lost 8 bases and 10 bases, in that order; junction bases with no gene match: 10. This chain's CDR3 is CASGPGQGVSAFF. DNA for the CDR3: TGCGCCAGTGGGCCGGGACAGGGGGTTTCAGCTTTCTTT.

The genes are TRBV27 and TRBJ2-1, with 12 bases identical to TRBD2. The CDR3 contains 17 residues. Looked up from germline, CDR1 is MNHEY and CDR2 is SMNVEV (reference sequence). V dropped 2 bases and J dropped 4; count of bases not matched to a gene: 6. The CDR3 loop is CASSLRPGLAGYNEQFF. The CDR3 region has the DNA TGTGCCAGCAGTTTACGACCAGGACTAGCGGGATACAATGAGCAGTTCTTC.

About this clone: This sample also contains other DNA sequences that code for the same CDR3. This chain links TRBV28 with TRBJ2-7, with TRBD1 identical over 9 bases. V shed 6 bases and J 4 bases; nucleotides not matched to a gene: 7. Looked up from germline, CDR1 is MDHEN and CDR2 is SYDVKM. The CDR3 has 14 amino acids. The CDR3 region has the DNA TGTGCCAGCAGGCCACCGGGACAGGGTTACGAGCAGTACTTC. Translating gives CASRPPGQGYEQYF.

The chain links TRBV6-4 to TRBJ2-7; 14 nucleotides line up with TRBD2. Germline assignment: CDR1 MRHNA and CDR2 SNTAGT. Losses at the gene ends were 0 bases for V and 0 bases for J; bases not matched to a gene: 1. CDR3 length equals 17 residues. CDR3 in amino acids: CASSDSGTSGSSYEQYF. CDR3 nucleotides: TGTGCCAGCAGTGACTCAGGGACTAGCGGGAGCTCCTACGAGCAGTACTTC.

The genes are TRBV5-1 and TRBJ1-2; D is unclear. Trimming took 2 bases from V and 14 from J, leaving 19 bases between them. Germline V gene lookup returns CDR1 SGHRS and CDR2 YFSETQ. The CDR3 covers 13 residues. CDR3: CASSFTKWGPRTF. CDR3 nucleotides: TGCGCCAGCAGCTTCACGAAGTGGGGTCCTAGGACCTTC. The full variable domain, rest sourced from reference TRBV5-1 and TRBJ1-2, is KAGVTQTPRYLIKTRGQQVTLSCSPISGHRSVSWYQQTPGQGLQFLFEYFSETQRNKGNFPGRFSGRQFSNSRSEMNVSTLELGDSALYLCASSFTKWGPRTFGSGTRLTVV.

The chain has TRBV7-2 and TRBJ2-1; the D gene is possibly TRBD2 (5 bases). The CDR3 has 17 residues. V lost 1 base, J lost 4 bases, and 17 bases lay in between. Germline V gene lookup returns CDR1 SGHTA and CDR2 FQGNSA. CDR3 in amino acids: CASSLVIGRGGYNEQFF. CDR3 bases: TGTGCCAGCAGCTTAGTGATCGGCCGAGGAGGTTACAATGAGCAGTTCTTC.